This paragraph reports one TCR beta chain. The CDR3 has 12 amino acids. Trimming shortened V by 4 bases and J by 5 bases, and 5 bases separated the two germline ends. This sample stems from a study of blood T cell repertoires in COVID-19. Study-wide background: The United States, Italy and Spain provided the acute and convalescent COVID-19 samples. The analysed material was cDNA or gDNA that came from T cells, B-cell-depleted T cells, or PBMCs.

Original handling: Using reference gene primer amplification, nucleated cell counts were estimated. Measured with immunoSEQ multiplex PCR; TCRdb has only the in-frame clones, and not every one. V and J calls and clone size are copied from that table; D and trimming were computed from the DNA. The sample has about 75,000 clones; approximately 90% are singletons. This TCR was sampled from a human donor in a cohort sampled during active COVID-19. This rearrangement joins TRBV12-3 or TRBV12-4 to TRBJ2-2; D remains ambiguous. Sequencing was carried out using peripheral blood. The CDR3 spells CASSSITGELFF. The CDR3 DNA is TGTGCCAGCAGTTCAATTACCGGGGAGCTGTTTTTT.